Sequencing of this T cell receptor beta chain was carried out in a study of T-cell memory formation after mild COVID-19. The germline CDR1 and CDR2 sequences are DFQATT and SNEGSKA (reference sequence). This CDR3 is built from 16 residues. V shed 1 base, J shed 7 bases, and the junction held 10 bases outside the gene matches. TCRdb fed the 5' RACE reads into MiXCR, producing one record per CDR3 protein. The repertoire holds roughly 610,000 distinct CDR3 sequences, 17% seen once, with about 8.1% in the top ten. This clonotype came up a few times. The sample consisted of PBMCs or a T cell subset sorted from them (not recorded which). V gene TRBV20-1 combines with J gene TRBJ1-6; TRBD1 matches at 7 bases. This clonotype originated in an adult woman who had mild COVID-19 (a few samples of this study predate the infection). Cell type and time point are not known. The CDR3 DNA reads TGCAGTGCTAGAGGTCGCGGTGACAGGGACAATTCACCCCTCCACTTT. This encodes CSARGRGDRDNSPLHF.